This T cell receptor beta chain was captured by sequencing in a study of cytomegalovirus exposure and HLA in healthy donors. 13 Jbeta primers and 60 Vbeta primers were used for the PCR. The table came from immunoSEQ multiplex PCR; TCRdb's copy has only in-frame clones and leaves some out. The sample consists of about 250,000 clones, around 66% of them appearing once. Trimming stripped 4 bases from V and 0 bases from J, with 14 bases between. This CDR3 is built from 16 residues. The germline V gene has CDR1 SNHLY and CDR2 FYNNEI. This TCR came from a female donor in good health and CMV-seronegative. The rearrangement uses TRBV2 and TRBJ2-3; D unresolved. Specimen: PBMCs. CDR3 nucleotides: TGTGCCAGCAGTGGCGGAGCCAAGATTAGCACAGATACGCAGTATTTT. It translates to CASSGGAKISTDTQYF. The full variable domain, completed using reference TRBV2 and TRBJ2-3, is EPEVTQTPSHQVTQMGQEVILRCVPISNHLYFYWYRQILGQKVEFLVSFYNNEISEKSEIFDDQFSVERPDGSNFTLKIRSTKLEDSAMYFCASSGGAKISTDTQYFGPGTRLTVL.